This T cell receptor beta chain was sequenced during a study of cytomegalovirus exposure and HLA in healthy donors. This cohort consisted of healthy bone marrow donors. The CDR3 has 14 amino acids. V lost 3 bases and J lost 4, with 15 bases in between. Germline V CDR1 and CDR2: GTSNPN, SVGIG (reference sequence). PCR amplification relied on 60 Vbeta primers (plus 13 Jbeta primers). Libraries were prepared by immunoSEQ multiplex PCR; TCRdb keeps only in-frame clonotypes and omits some of them. The sample holds about 110,000 clones, approximately 86% seen once. Specimen: PBMCs. The chain employs TRBV30 and TRBJ1-2; D possibly corresponds to TRBD1 (6 bases). The sequence was obtained from a man aged 40-49 years in good health and CMV-seronegative. Here the CDR3 reads CAWSVSTGPYGYTF. The DNA of the CDR3 is TGTGCCTGGAGCGTTTCGACAGGTCCCTATGGCTACACCTTC.